The rows below give T cell receptor beta chains drawn from one sample of a study of T-cell memory formation after mild COVID-19. TCRdb reprocessed the 5' RACE reads with MiXCR, giving one entry per CDR3 protein. Of about 610,000 distinct CDR3 sequences in the sample, 17% are singletons; the top ten hold approximately 8.1%. The sequencing input was PBMCs or a T cell subset sorted from them (not recorded which). The receptor source for this set is an adult woman who had mild COVID-19 (a few samples of this study predate the infection). Cell type and time point are not known. CDR3s include the opening cysteine and the closing phenylalanine or tryptophan. The order of the fields is V gene, clone size, J gene, D gene, CDR3 protein, CDR3 DNA. The D gene is left open where the match is weak. Clone size appears in some rows only: once, few, many, or a class for an expanded clone.

>TRBV18|NA|TRBJ2-5|TRBD2
CASSHGGGKRQTQYF
TGTGCCAGCTCCCACGGCGGGGGGAAGAGGCAGACCCAGTACTTC
>TRBV7-9|few|TRBJ1-4|NA
CASSFDTLTNEKLFF
TGTGCCAGCAGCTTTGACACCCTCACTAATGAAAAACTGTTTTTT
>TRBV3-1|many|TRBJ2-7|TRBD1
CASSQGTGGYEQYF
TGTGCCAGCAGCCAAGGGACAGGGGGGTACGAGCAGTACTTC
>TRBV20-1|few|TRBJ1-3|NA
CSARDPDSAGNTIYF
TGCAGTGCTAGAGATCCAGACAGTGCTGGAAACACCATATATTTT
>TRBV20-1|NA|TRBJ2-2|NA
CSARASSTHTGELFF
TGCAGTGCTAGAGCCTCATCCACCCACACCGGGGAGCTGTTTTTT
>TRBV5-1|NA|TRBJ2-5|NA
CASSPERTSRKETQYF
TGCGCCAGCAGCCCGGAGAGGACTTCACGCAAAGAGACCCAGTACTTC
>TRBV5-6|NA|TRBJ1-2|NA
CASSLGQASYGYTF
TGTGCCAGCAGCTTGGGACAGGCTAGCTATGGCTACACCTTC
>TRBV7-9|few|TRBJ2-7|NA
CASVVAGQIYEQYF
TGTGCCAGCGTCGTAGCCGGACAGATCTACGAGCAGTACTTC
>TRBV7-9|few|TRBJ1-2|NA
CASSYPAGGYGYTF
TGTGCCAGCAGCTACCCCGCCGGGGGCTATGGCTACACCTTC
>TRBV30|NA|TRBJ1-5|TRBD1
CAWSQDRLRGQPQHF
TGTGCCTGGAGCCAGGACAGGTTAAGAGGCCAGCCCCAGCATTTT
>TRBV2|few|TRBJ2-7|TRBD1
CASSSGTGGPYEQYF
TGTGCCAGCAGTTCCGGGACAGGGGGGCCCTACGAGCAGTACTTC
>TRBV6-5|NA|TRBJ2-1|TRBD2
CASSNWGLAGVGDEQFF
TGTGCCAGCAGTAATTGGGGACTAGCGGGAGTTGGGGATGAGCAGTTCTTC
>TRBV4-1|NA|TRBJ2-5|NA
CASSPFGEGEETQYF
TGCGCCAGCAGCCCATTCGGAGAGGGGGAGGAGACCCAGTACTTC
>TRBV12-3/TRBV12-4|NA|TRBJ2-3|TRBD1
CASSLALGSGGLDTQYF
TGTGCCAGCAGTTTAGCCCTGGGGTCAGGGGGTCTAGATACGCAGTATTTT
>TRBV7-4|few|TRBJ1-6|NA
CASSFRDNSLSYNSPLHF
TGTGCCAGCAGCTTCCGGGACAACTCCCTCTCCTATAATTCACCCCTCCACTTT
>TRBV6-2/TRBV6-3|NA|TRBJ1-6|TRBD1
CASSPAGTEPNSPLHF
TGTGCCAGCAGCCCCGCCGGGACAGAACCTAATTCACCCCTCCACTTT
>TRBV5-1|few|TRBJ2-5|NA
CASSLAGPSQETQYF
TGCGCCAGCAGCTTGGCGGGCCCTTCCCAAGAGACCCAGTACTTC
>TRBV4-3|NA|TRBJ2-1|TRBD2
CASSRVSSGPPCNEQFF
TGCGCCAGCAGCCGAGTGTCTAGCGGGCCTCCCTGCAATGAGCAGTTCTTC
>TRBV11-2|NA|TRBJ2-2|TRBD2
CASSLEGPSGSTGELFF
TGTGCCAGCAGCTTAGAAGGGCCTAGCGGGAGTACCGGGGAGCTGTTTTTT
>TRBV24-1|NA|TRBJ2-1|TRBD2
CATSDLQAGGWDEQFF
TGTGCCACCAGTGATTTGCAAGCGGGGGGTTGGGATGAGCAGTTCTTC
>TRBV7-2|few|TRBJ2-5|NA
CASSPNYAVQETQYF
TGTGCCAGCAGCCCCAACTACGCCGTACAAGAGACCCAGTACTTC
>TRBV5-1|NA|TRBJ2-1|NA
CASSPDGGNEQFF
TGCGCCAGCAGCCCGGACGGGGGTAATGAGCAGTTCTTC
>TRBV29-1|few|TRBJ1-1|TRBD1
CSAPEPSQGGAEAFF
TGCAGCGCCCCCGAGCCTTCCCAGGGGGGGGCTGAAGCTTTCTTT
>TRBV24-1|NA|TRBJ1-1|NA
CATQLKMNTEAFF
TGTGCCACCCAGTTAAAGATGAACACTGAAGCTTTCTTT
>TRBV30|few|TRBJ1-1|NA
CAWSVGRPRGWTEAFF
TGTGCCTGGAGTGTGGGGAGGCCCAGGGGATGGACTGAAGCTTTCTTT
>TRBV25-1|many|TRBJ2-3|NA
CASSRTGTDTQYF
TGTGCCAGCAGCAGGACGGGGACAGATACGCAGTATTTT
>TRBV7-2|few|TRBJ2-1|NA
CASSTFSDEQFF
TGTGCCAGCAGCACTTTCTCCGATGAGCAGTTCTTC
>TRBV12-3/TRBV12-4|NA|TRBJ1-1|NA
CASSRPGGMNTEAFF
TGTGCCAGCAGCCGGCCGGGGGGTATGAACACTGAAGCTTTCTTT
>TRBV4-2|NA|TRBJ2-5|TRBD2
CASSQDVWGGTQYF
TGTGCCAGCAGCCAAGATGTTTGGGGGGGGACCCAGTACTTC
>TRBV7-6|few|TRBJ2-3|TRBD2
CASSLKRGGADTQYF
TGTGCCAGCAGCTTGAAGCGGGGAGGAGCAGATACGCAGTATTTT
>TRBV7-6|many|TRBJ2-7|NA
CASSLGVRGATSYEQYF
TGTGCCAGCAGCTTAGGGGTGAGGGGGGCGACCTCCTACGAGCAGTACTTC
>TRBV20-1|many|TRBJ1-5|NA
CSATNVRGLNQPQHF
TGCAGTGCTACAAACGTACGGGGGCTCAATCAGCCCCAGCATTTT
>TRBV5-1|many|TRBJ1-2|NA
CASSLEPGNGYTF
TGCGCCAGCAGCTTGGAACCAGGGAATGGCTACACCTTC
>TRBV29-1|NA|TRBJ1-1|NA
CSVEGRQGGSTEAFF
TGCAGCGTTGAGGGAAGGCAGGGAGGAAGCACTGAAGCTTTCTTT
>TRBV6-2/TRBV6-3|few|TRBJ2-7|NA
CAATGTRSEQYF
TGTGCCGCCACCGGGACACGTTCCGAGCAGTACTTC